This T cell receptor beta chain emerged from a study of vaccination and CD4 T cells after COVID-19 (dated by TCRdb to 2022 to 2024). Regarding the study in general: SARS-CoV-2 positivity had been established in the convalescent patients by nasal swab PCR, and mild disease was recorded in several of these patients and severe disease in one. Overlapping spike peptide pools from SARS-CoV-2 and from the common cold coronaviruses HCoV-NL63, HCoV-OC43 and HCoV-229E were used as culture stimuli. Post-COVID blood samples were collected from convalescent patients a median of about 92 days after diagnosis, with a range of about 30 to 170 days. The spike-specific CD4+ TCR repertoire was compared before and after mRNA vaccination in nine to ten COVID-19 convalescent patients and a handful of infection-naive healthy vaccine recipients. Post-vaccine blood samples were collected a median of around 10 weeks after the second vaccine dose, ranging from about 12 to 250 days. Participants received two doses of either the Pfizer-BioNTech BNT162b2 vaccine (n=8) or the Moderna mRNA-1273 vaccine (n=2). Six males and four females were included in the convalescent cohort, with two Hispanic individuals, seven Caucasians, two Asians and one multiracial person represented. In control cultures, a CEFX viral epitope pool was used as positive control, an HIV-1 Nef peptide pool was used as negative control, or no peptide was added.

This clonotype appeared a few times. Its recognized antigen is unknown. No much larger clone exists at a distance of one base, and base qualities are not known. For CDR1 and CDR2, the germline V gene (reference sequence) lists MNHEY and SMNVEV. V is clipped by 2 bases and J by 1 base, and the sequence between their germline boundaries is 17 bases long. The CDR3 runs 17 amino acids, cysteine and phenylalanine included. The retained sequence is limited to the CDR3, 51 bases, with the frame set at the first base. Library creation used PCR. DNA from cultured CD4+ T cells underwent TCR sequencing with the Oncomine TCR Beta short-read assay at the Johns Hopkins FTIC core. The QIAamp micro DNA kit was used to extract genomic DNA from the cultured CD4+ T cells. Oncomine TCR Beta libraries made from cultured CD4+ T cells were pooled using unique dual indexes and sequenced on an Illumina iSeq 100. Under the source paper's analysis protocol: Non-productive sequences were filtered out, and CDR3s that did not start with C, did not end with F or W, or were shorter than 7 amino acids were discarded. The MANAFEST web application identified antigen-specific clonotypes by comparing peptide-stimulated wells against reference wells and other culture wells. Positive clones required FDR below 0.05, an odds ratio above 5, and productive frequency above 0.1% in at least two of three replicate wells. A clonotype was classed as cross-reactive if the clonotype showed significant expansion both in SARS-CoV-2 spike wells and in at least one common cold coronavirus spike condition. Similarity between CDR3 sequences was evaluated in R version 3.6.1 using Levenshtein distances (stringdist) and unrooted phylogenetic trees (ape). TCRdb reran the public reads through fastp at Q25 and MiXCR, keeping productive beta chains. For every CDR3 protein sequence, its rows merge into one entry that carries the most common genes and DNA. For this entry, the V and J calls and clone size follow TCRdb and not the study's own pipeline. This sample holds around 21,000 distinct CDR3 sequences; roughly 51% were observed only once. Of the sample, approximately 16% is held by the ten largest clones.

The sample's treatment or condition label is to be understood as: approximately nine-day PBMC culture with coronavirus spike peptide pools or control peptides (ViraFEST assay). To expand antigen-specific T cells with peptide pools and then pick out the expanded clonotypes through TCR sequencing, the study relied on the ViraFEST assay. The convalescent patients' positive SARS-CoV-2 PCR tests were from March to December 2020, which was before the Alpha, Beta and Delta variants emerged in the United States. Each well held around 2 million PBMCs cultured in IMDM containing around 5.1% human AB serum and around 10 IU/ml IL-2, with roughly 9.2 ug/ml peptide pools added. Half of the culture medium was replaced with fresh IL-2-containing medium on days 3 and 7. Once the cells had been in culture for around ten days, the EasySep CD4+ T cell isolation kit was used to isolate CD4+ T cells by negative selection. PBMCs were separated from whole blood using Ficoll-Paque Plus gradient centrifugation and then either used fresh or cryopreserved at -140C. In general, triplicate wells were set up for every culture condition.

Beyond this particular receptor, the publication reports: Relatively few convalescent patients were included in the study, and early timepoints after natural infection were not analyzed. Among convalescent patients, a median roughly 84% of the SARS-CoV-2-reactive clones seen after vaccination appeared only after vaccination, which suggests priming specific to the vaccine. Of the vaccine-specific clones found in convalescent patients, nearly all (304 of 307) were mono-reactive for SARS-CoV-2 spike instead of being cross-reactive with common cold coronaviruses. The median count of SARS-CoV-2-reactive clonotypes went up from 20 to 25 after infection to 35 to 40 after vaccination, although the change was not significant.

Sequencing input: CD4+ T cells from blood, cultured in vitro. The rearranged chain carries TRBV27 and TRBJ1-1; matching of 6 bases hints at TRBD1 as the D gene. This TCR came from a human donor who had recovered from COVID-19. The CDR3 corresponds to CASSLLGQSSRNTEAFF. The DNA sequence follows: TGTGCCAGCAGTTTACTCGGACAGTCGAGTCGGAACACTGAAGCTTTCTTT.